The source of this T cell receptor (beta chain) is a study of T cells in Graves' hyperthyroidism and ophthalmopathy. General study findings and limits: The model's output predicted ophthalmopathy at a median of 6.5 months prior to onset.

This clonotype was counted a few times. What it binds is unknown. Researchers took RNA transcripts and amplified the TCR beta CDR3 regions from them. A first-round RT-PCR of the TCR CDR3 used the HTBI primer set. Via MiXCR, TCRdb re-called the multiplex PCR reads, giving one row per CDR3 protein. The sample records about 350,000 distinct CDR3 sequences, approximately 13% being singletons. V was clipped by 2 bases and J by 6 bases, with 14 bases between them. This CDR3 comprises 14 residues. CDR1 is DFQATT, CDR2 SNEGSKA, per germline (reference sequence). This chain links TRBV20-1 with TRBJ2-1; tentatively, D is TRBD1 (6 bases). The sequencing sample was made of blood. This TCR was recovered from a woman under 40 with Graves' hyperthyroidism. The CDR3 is CSARNPNRANEQFF. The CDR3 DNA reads TGCAGTGCTAGAAACCCGAACAGGGCCAATGAGCAGTTCTTC.